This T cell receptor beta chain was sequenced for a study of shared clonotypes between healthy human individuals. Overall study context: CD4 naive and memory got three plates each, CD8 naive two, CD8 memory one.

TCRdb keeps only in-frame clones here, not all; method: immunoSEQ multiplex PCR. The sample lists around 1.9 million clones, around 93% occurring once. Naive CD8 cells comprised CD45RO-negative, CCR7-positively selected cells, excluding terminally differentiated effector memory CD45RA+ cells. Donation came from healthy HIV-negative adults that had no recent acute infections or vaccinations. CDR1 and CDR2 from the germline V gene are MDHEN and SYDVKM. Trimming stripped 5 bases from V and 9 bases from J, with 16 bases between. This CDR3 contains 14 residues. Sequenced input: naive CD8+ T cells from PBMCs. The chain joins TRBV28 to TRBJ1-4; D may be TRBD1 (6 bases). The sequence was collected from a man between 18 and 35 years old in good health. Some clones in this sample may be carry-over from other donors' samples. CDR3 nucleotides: TGTGCCAGCAGTATACAGGGAAGACGGAAAAAACTGTTTTTT. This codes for CASSIQGRRKKLFF.